The T cell receptor beta chain under discussion was sequenced for a study of blood T cell repertoires in COVID-19. The wider study: Acute and convalescent COVID-19 specimens originated in the United States, Italy and Spain.

The V end was cut by 6 bases, the J end by 2 bases, with 14 bases between. Germline lookup yields CDR1 LNHDA and CDR2 SQIVND (reference sequence). This CDR3 is built from 15 residues. Assay: immunoSEQ multiplex PCR; the TCRdb copy retains only in-frame clones and omits some. Altogether 180,000 or so clones are present, around 87% being singletons, with the ten largest covering 0.5% to 0.75%. The origin of this receptor is a man aged 45 to 65 with acute or convalescent COVID-19. This chain connects TRBV19 to TRBJ1-5; D possibly corresponds to TRBD1 (5 bases). The sequenced material came from peripheral blood. CDR3 amino acids: CASRGWGGGNQPQHF. CDR3 sequence (DNA): TGTGCCAGTAGAGGGTGGGGAGGGGGCAATCAGCCCCAGCATTTT.